Following are 20 T cell receptor beta chains from one sample sequenced in a study of T-cell reconstitution after alpha-beta-depleted transplantation in children (dated by TCRdb to between 2015 and 2016). Libraries were constructed by PCR. Sequencer: Illumina HiSeq 2500. Molecular barcoding was employed in the preparation of TCR libraries, with unique molecular identifiers being used to normalize TCRbeta repertoire quantification. TCRdb passed the public sequencing reads through fastp at Q25 and MiXCR, retaining productive beta sequences. Rows are unified per CDR3 protein, each entry keeping the most common DNA and genes. A total of 240,000 or so distinct CDR3 sequences appear in this sample, approximately 12% of them only once. Of the sample, roughly 2.6% is held by the ten largest clones. The sequences come from PBMCs from the stem cell graft donor, collected from the stem cell graft. Receptors originate from a human donor who donated a stem cell graft to a child with acute lymphoblastic leukemia.

This clonotype was seen only a few times. The chain links TRBV5-1 to TRBJ2-3; possible D gene TRBD2, 5 bases. The length of the CDR3 is 13 residues. Germline CDR1 SGHRS, CDR2 YFSETQ. V was pared by 6 bases and J by 4 bases, with 12 bases between. CDR3 residues: CASNEGMADTQYF. CDR3 coding DNA: TGCGCCAGCAACGAGGGCATGGCAGATACGCAGTATTTT.

The chain has TRBV4-3 and TRBJ2-7; D tentatively fits TRBD1 or TRBD2 (6 bases each). Germline V gene sequence: CDR1 LGHNA, CDR2 YSLEER. Trimming cost V 4 bases and J 6 bases, with 25 bases left between them. The CDR3 covers 17 residues. CDR3 nucleotides: TGCGCCAGCAGCCCCTCGACCCCGGGGACACCCGGGGGCGAGCAGTACTTC. Translating it yields CASSPSTPGTPGGEQYF.

This clonotype was found a few times. This chain joins TRBV19 and TRBJ2-7; 8 nucleotides agree with TRBD1. This CDR3 has 14 residues. J lost 3 bases, V lost 5 bases, and 6 bases had no gene match. The germline gives CDR1 LNHDA, CDR2 SQIVND (reference sequence). CDR3 region: CASSSGQGSYEQYF. In DNA form, the CDR3 reads TGTGCCAGTAGTTCAGGACAGGGAAGCTACGAGCAGTACTTC.

The chain couples TRBV5-1 to TRBJ2-1, with 7 bases that match TRBD2. Germline V gene lookup returns CDR1 SGHRS and CDR2 YFSETQ. Trimming at V came to 0 bases and at J to 7 bases, leaving 16 bases not matched to a gene. This CDR3 spans 18 amino acids. For the CDR3, the DNA is TGCGCCAGCAGCTTGGCATTTCAGCGGGGACGGTCAACTAATGAGCAGTTCTTC. Residues: CASSLAFQRGRSTNEQFF.

This clonotype occurred a few times. This chain links TRBV27 with TRBJ2-1; D is unclear. CDR3 length: 15 amino acids. V lost 5 bases and J lost 6, with 17 bases in between. Looked up from germline, CDR1 is MNHEY and CDR2 is SMNVEV (reference sequence). For the CDR3, the DNA is TGTGCCAGCAGTCAAACCGGCAGGCCCATCAATGAGCAGTTCTTC. Its translation: CASSQTGRPINEQFF.

The sample holds many counts of this clonotype. The chain links TRBV29-1 to TRBJ2-7, with 11 bases matching TRBD1. V shed 3 bases and J 4 bases; nucleotides not matched to a gene: 8. Germline V lookup: CDR1 SQVTM, CDR2 ANQGSEA. This CDR3 is built from 15 residues. CDR3: CSVERSGTGGYEQYF. CDR3 sequence (DNA): TGCAGCGTTGAGAGGTCCGGGACAGGGGGTTACGAGCAGTACTTC.

Only a few counts were recorded for this clonotype. The chain's CDR3 is CAASTGLTDTQYF. The CDR3 region has the DNA TGTGCCGCGTCGACAGGGCTCACAGATACGCAGTATTTT. The V gene is TRBV10-3, the J gene TRBJ2-3; 7 nucleotides match TRBD1. Germline CDR1 is ENHRY and CDR2 is SYGVKD. The CDR3 consists of 13 residues. Trimming at V came to 11 bases and at J to 2 bases, leaving 7 bases not matched to a gene.

At least ten counts were recorded for this clonotype. This chain uses TRBV10-2 with TRBJ2-2; TRBD1 aligns across 8 bases. Germline V gene data show CDR1 as WSHSY and CDR2 as SAAADI. The CDR3 contains 14 residues. Trimming at V came to 5 bases and at J to 6 bases, leaving 5 bases not matched to a gene. CDR3 DNA sequence: TGCGCCAGCAGTCCCACAGGGGGTCCCGGGGAGCTGTTTTTT. It codes for CASSPTGGPGELFF.

Details on this clonotype: This may stem from a read error, because a much larger clone lies one nucleotide away. The V and J genes are TRBV20-1 and TRBJ2-6; TRBD1 is a possible D gene (5 bases). This CDR3 is 14 amino acids long. Germline lookup yields CDR1 DFQATT and CDR2 SNEGSKA (reference sequence). CDR3 region: CSAPSTSGANGLTF. The DNA of the CDR3 is TGCAGTGCTCCCAGTACCTCTGGGGCCAACGGCCTGACTTTC.

This clonotype was seen at least ten times. The V and J genes are TRBV29-1 and TRBJ1-4, with TRBD1 identical over 8 bases. V shed 4 bases, J shed 4 bases, and the junction held 2 bases outside the gene matches. Germline values: CDR1 SQVTM, CDR2 ANQGSEA. The CDR3 is 13 amino acids. This chain's CDR3 is CSVGQGFNEKLFF. The CDR3 DNA follows: TGCAGCGTTGGACAGGGGTTTAATGAAAAACTGTTTTTT.

This clonotype has ten or more counts. The rearrangement links TRBV29-1 to TRBJ1-1; possibly TRBD1 for D (6 bases). Per germline, CDR1 SQVTM and CDR2 ANQGSEA. The CDR3 runs 12 residues. V lost 4 bases and J lost 6, with 12 bases in between. The CDR3 DNA follows: TGCAGCGTTGGCACAGGGTCCCCTGAAGCTTTCTTT. Its translation: CSVGTGSPEAFF.

This clonotype was seen ten or more times. The chain employs TRBV21-1 and TRBJ2-2; TRBD2 reflects the table's D call only, with no check against the DNA. TRBV21-1 represents a pseudogene. The CDR3 is 13 residues long. The CDR3 sequence: CASSREAPGELFF. The DNA of the CDR3 is TGTGCCAGCAGCCGCGAGGCCCCCGGGGAGCTGTTTTTT.

This clonotype was seen ten or more times. The V and J genes are TRBV28 and TRBJ2-1, with no clear D. Trimming took off 10 bases at V and 4 bases at J, with 17 bases between the two ends. Germline CDR1 reads MDHEN; CDR2 reads SYDVKM. The CDR3 totals 14 residues. The CDR3 protein is CAILDSKGYNEQFF. CDR3 coding DNA: TGTGCCATCCTAGACTCTAAAGGGTACAATGAGCAGTTCTTC.

This clonotype was observed at least ten times. The chain couples TRBV5-1 to TRBJ2-5, with a tentative D call TRBD2 (5 bases). CDR3 length: 14 amino acids. Deletions cut 1 base from V and 5 bases from J, with 12 bases between. Looked up from germline, CDR1 is SGHRS and CDR2 is YFSETQ. The CDR3 region is CASSLLTGRETQYF. As DNA, the CDR3 is TGCGCCAGCAGCTTGTTAACGGGAAGGGAGACCCAGTACTTC.

This clonotype was counted only a few times. V usage is TRBV15 and J usage is TRBJ1-2; 7 bases match TRBD1. Germline trimming cut 6 bases from V and 4 bases from J; bases unmatched to any gene: 5. This CDR3 contains 13 residues. Germline assignment: CDR1 LNHNV and CDR2 YYDKDF (reference sequence). CDR3 bases: TGTGCCACCAGGACAGGGAATACCTATGGCTACACCTTC. Its translation is CATRTGNTYGYTF.

There are many counts of this clonotype. The V and J genes are TRBV5-1 and TRBJ1-6, with TRBD1 as a possible D gene (5 bases). Looked up from germline, CDR1 is SGHRS and CDR2 is YFSETQ. Trimming left V 0 bases short and J 6 bases short, with 10 bases between. The CDR3 covers 15 residues. CDR3 residues: CASSLGAGSNSPLHF. The CDR3 DNA reads TGCGCCAGCAGCTTGGGAGCAGGGAGTAATTCACCCCTCCACTTT.

This clonotype was recorded at least ten times. The rearrangement uses TRBV12-3 or TRBV12-4 and TRBJ2-7, with TRBD1 matching 7 bases. Germline trimming cut 4 bases from V and 2 bases from J; bases unmatched to any gene: 5. The CDR3 sequence is 14 residues long. CDR3 coding DNA: TGTGCCAGCAGTTCTATACAGGGGCCCTACGAGCAGTACTTC. Translation gives CASSSIQGPYEQYF.

There are many counts of this clonotype. V usage is TRBV30 and J usage is TRBJ1-3, with D maybe TRBD1 (6 bases). CDR1 is GTSNPN and CDR2 is SVGIG in the germline V gene (reference sequence). V lost 0 bases and J 2 bases, leaving 8 bases between the germline ends. The CDR3 covers 14 residues. CDR3 in DNA: TGTGCCTGGAGTGTAAAGGGGGCTGGAAACACCATATATTTT. Translated: CAWSVKGAGNTIYF.

The chain carries TRBV5-1 and TRBJ1-6; 8 bases line up with TRBD1. CDR1 is SGHRS, CDR2 YFSETQ, per germline. With V trimmed by 4 bases and J by 8 bases, 17 bases remained unmatched. The CDR3 is 18 amino acids. CDR3 sequence: CASSRTSGGGQGDSPLHF. CDR3 nucleotides: TGCGCCAGCAGCCGAACATCTGGGGGTGGACAGGGAGATTCACCCCTCCACTTT.

This clonotype was found many times. This chain joins TRBV15 and TRBJ2-7; D remains unclear. Trimming cost V 4 bases and J 3 bases, with 10 bases left between them. Germline CDR1 and CDR2: LNHNV and YYDKDF (reference sequence). This CDR3 contains 13 residues. CDR3 residues: CATSKIGGYEQYF. CDR3 nucleotide sequence: TGTGCCACCAGCAAGATCGGCGGCTACGAGCAGTACTTC.